In its sample, the clone carrying this T cell receptor beta chain was seen many times. The target antigen is unknown. The source of the sample is a study of regulatory T cells in long-lasting Graves disease. Findings of the study overall: Shared public clonotypes totalled about 2,800 in persistent patients, compared with some 920 in new patients.

Between the trimmed V and J ends, which lost 4 bases and 7 bases, there was a span of 20 bases. Germline CDR1 is SGHRS and CDR2 is YFSETQ. The CDR3 covers 15 residues. As for time point: newly diagnosed GD, antithyroid drugs for less than 3 months. After RNA was extracted from PBMCs, the TCR library was made from it. Under American Thyroid Association guidelines, Graves' disease was diagnosed. TCR beta libraries were built with iRepertoire HTBI primers and Arm-PCR of CDR3 regions. TCRdb reprocessed the multiplex PCR reads with MiXCR, giving one entry per CDR3 protein. The sample has around 250,000 distinct CDR3 sequences; under 20% are singletons. The sample was also linked to a second study, of T cells in Graves' hyperthyroidism and ophthalmopathy. This second study notes: HTBI primers were the set used in a first-round RT-PCR of the TCR CDR3.

The V call is TRBV5-1, the J call TRBJ1-2; D is perhaps TRBD1 (6 bases). The specimen was peripheral blood mononuclear cells (PBMCs), collected at new diagnosis, from a patient treated with antithyroid drugs. This TCR was recovered from a woman aged 25 to 45 with Graves disease. The CDR3 sequence: CASSPSTGSAIGYTF. Written as DNA, the CDR3 is TGCGCCAGCAGCCCCTCCACAGGGTCGGCTATTGGCTACACCTTC. Variable domain in full (rest from reference TRBV5-1 and TRBJ1-2): KAGVTQTPRYLIKTRGQQVTLSCSPISGHRSVSWYQQTPGQGLQFLFEYFSETQRNKGNFPGRFSGRQFSNSRSEMNVSTLELGDSALYLCASSPSTGSAIGYTFGSGTRLTVV.